Included here is one T cell receptor beta chain sequence, with context. Antigen specificity is unknown. This specimen comes from a study of HIV-infected patients and healthy controls. Findings and caveats of the study: The authors saw processing only sixteen HIV-infected individuals as a major limitation on generality.

The germline gives CDR1 MNHEY, CDR2 SVGEGT. The trim removed 6 bases at V and 5 bases at J, leaving 9 bases unmatched. The CDR3 has 16 amino acids. Alpha and beta constant-region primers primed reverse transcription of around 550 ng RNA. Each of the alpha and beta chains got its own library through chain-specific third strand synthesis with indices. The cDNA received a 5' RACE adapter containing a random hexamer plus an SP2 sequencing primer site. Using its own MiXCR run on the 5' RACE reads, TCRdb lists one record per CDR3 protein. The profile shows about 5,500 distinct CDR3 sequences, about 8.2% of them singletons. No cell fractionation was done, so the repertoire covers all unsorted peripheral blood T cells.

This clonotype was sampled from an adult with HIV infection. The sample was blood, taken before antiretroviral therapy. The chain uses TRBV6-2 or TRBV6-3 and TRBJ2-2; TRBD1 agrees at 10 bases. CDR3 DNA: TGTGCCAGCAGCCCCCGGGACAGGGGATGGACCGGGGAGCTGTTTTTT. Protein: CASSPRDRGWTGELFF.